This TCR beta chain was observed in a study of response to subunit inactivated influenza vaccine. TCRdb passed the RT-PCR reads through MiXCR, listing each CDR3 protein once. The data contain more than 400,000 distinct CDR3 sequences, roughly 11% of them singletons. This clonotype was picked up a small number of times. This CDR3 has 13 amino acids. The V gene lost 6 bases and the J gene lost 3 bases, with 12 bases spanning the gap. Looked up from germline, CDR1 is ENHRY and CDR2 is SYGVKD. The chain is built from TRBV10-3 and TRBJ2-7; unclear D gene. The origin of this receptor is a man aged 45-65 years who received an inactivated influenza vaccine. The material sequenced was PBMCs from blood, taken roughly 46 days after vaccination. CDR3 sequence: CAISPDGNYEQYF. The DNA for the CDR3 is TGTGCCATCAGCCCCGACGGAAACTACGAGCAGTACTTC.